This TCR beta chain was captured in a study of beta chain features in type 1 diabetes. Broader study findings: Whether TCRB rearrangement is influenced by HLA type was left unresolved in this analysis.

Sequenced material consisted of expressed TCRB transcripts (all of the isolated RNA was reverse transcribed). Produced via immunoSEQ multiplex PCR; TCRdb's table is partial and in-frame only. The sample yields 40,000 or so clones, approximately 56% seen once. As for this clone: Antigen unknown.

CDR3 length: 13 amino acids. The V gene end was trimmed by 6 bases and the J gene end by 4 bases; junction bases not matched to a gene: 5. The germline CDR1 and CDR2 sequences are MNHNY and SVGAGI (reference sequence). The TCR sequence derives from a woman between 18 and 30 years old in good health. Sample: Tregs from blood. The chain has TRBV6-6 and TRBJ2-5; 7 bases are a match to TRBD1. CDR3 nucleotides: TGTGCCAGCAGGACAGGGATCCCAGAGACCCAGTACTTC. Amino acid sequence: CASRTGIPETQYF.